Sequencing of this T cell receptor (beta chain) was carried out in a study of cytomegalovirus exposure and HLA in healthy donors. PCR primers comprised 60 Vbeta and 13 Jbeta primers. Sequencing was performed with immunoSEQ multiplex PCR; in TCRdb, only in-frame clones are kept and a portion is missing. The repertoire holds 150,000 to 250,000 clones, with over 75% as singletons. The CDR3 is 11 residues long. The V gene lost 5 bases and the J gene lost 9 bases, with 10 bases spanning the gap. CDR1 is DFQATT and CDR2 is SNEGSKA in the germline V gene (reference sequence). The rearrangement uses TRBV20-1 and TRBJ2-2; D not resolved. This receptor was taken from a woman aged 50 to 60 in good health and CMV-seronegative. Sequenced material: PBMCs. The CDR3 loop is CSAPRLRELFF. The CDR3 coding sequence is TGCAGTGCTCCTCGACTCCGGGAGCTGTTTTTT.